The 21 T cell receptor beta chains below come from one sample, sequenced in a study of shared clonotypes between healthy human individuals. The assay was immunoSEQ multiplex PCR, and TCRdb's table has in-frame clones only and misses some. This table holds about 2.3 million clones, 92% found once. Sequences were obtained from naive CD4+ T cells from PBMCs. Subset here: CD45RA+ positively selected. These receptors were collected from a man aged 18 to 29 in good health. Some clones in this sample may be carry-over from other donors' samples.

This chain links TRBV7-2 with TRBJ2-7, with D perhaps TRBD2 (6 bases). CDR3 length equals 15 residues. Germline V CDR1 and CDR2: SGHTA, FQGNSA. V lost 2 bases and J lost 4, with 15 bases in between. This chain's CDR3 is CASSLRGWEVYEQYF. The CDR3 DNA is TGTGCCAGCAGCTTACGTGGGTGGGAGGTTTACGAGCAGTACTTC. Full variable domain (remainder filled in from reference TRBV7-2 and TRBJ2-7): GAGVSQSPSNKVTEKGKDVELRCDPISGHTALYWYRQSLGQGLEFLIYFQGNSAPDKSGLPSDRFSAERTGGSVSTLTIQRTQQEDSAVYLCASSLRGWEVYEQYFGPGTRLTVT.

Points on this clone: The sample carries other DNA sequences with the same CDR3. CDR3 DNA: TGTGCCAGCAGTTACAGAGAGGGTCAGCCCCAGCATTTT. This sequence encodes CASSYREGQPQHF. This chain uses TRBV6-5 with TRBJ1-5, with no clear D. Germline V gene data show CDR1 as MNHEY and CDR2 as SVGAGI. The CDR3 sequence is 13 residues long. V dropped 2 bases and J dropped 6 bases, with 8 bases sitting between them.

This rearrangement joins TRBV11-1 to TRBJ2-7; maybe TRBD2 (6 bases). Germline V gives CDR1 SGHAT, CDR2 FQDESV (reference sequence). This CDR3 contains 15 residues. Trimming took 3 bases from V and 0 from J, leaving 12 bases between them. In DNA, the CDR3 is TGTGCCAGCAGCTTCCGACTAGAAAACTCCTACGAGCAGTACTTC. The encoded protein is CASSFRLENSYEQYF.

The chain joins TRBV6-5 to TRBJ1-2; TRBD1 might be the D (6 bases). Germline V lookup: CDR1 MNHEY, CDR2 SVGAGI. This CDR3 spans 14 amino acids. V was trimmed by 0 bases and J by 8 bases, leaving 13 bases between them. The CDR3 is CASSYSDRQGGYTF. In nucleotides, the CDR3 is TGTGCCAGCAGTTACTCCGACAGGCAGGGGGGCTACACCTTC.

This clone was counted once. The V and J genes are TRBV5-1 and TRBJ2-5; 9 bases line up with TRBD2. The ends lost 3 bases at V and 5 bases at J; junction bases unmatched: 11. The length of the CDR3 is 16 residues. Per the germline V gene, CDR1 is SGHRS and CDR2 is YFSETQ. CDR3 sequence (DNA): TGCGCCAGCAGCTACTCGGGTAGCGGGAGTGCGGAGACCCAGTACTTC. It yields the protein CASSYSGSGSAETQYF.

This clone has only one observation. J is TRBJ2-7 and V is TRBV7-9; tentative D call: TRBD1 (5 bases). The CDR3 totals 15 residues. CDR1 and CDR2 from the germline V gene are SEHNR and FQNEAQ (reference sequence). Trimming removed 5 bases at V and 6 bases at J, with 20 bases between. The CDR3 nucleotides are TGTGCCAGCAGCCCCTTTCTGGGGCTGAGCAGCGAGCAGTACTTC. Translating gives CASSPFLGLSSEQYF.

The genes are TRBV4-1 and TRBJ1-4; D gene uncertain. The V gene lost 2 bases and the J gene lost 3 bases, with 13 bases spanning the gap. The germline CDR1 and CDR2 sequences are MGHRA and YSYEKL. The CDR3 covers 16 residues. The CDR3, as DNA: TGCGCCAGCAGCCAACACCCGGGGTCCGCTAATGAAAAACTGTTTTTT. Translating gives CASSQHPGSANEKLFF.

A note on this clone: Different DNA sequences within this sample yield the same CDR3. The V call is TRBV5-1, the J call TRBJ2-7, with 8 bases identical to TRBD2. From germline, CDR1 is SGHRS and CDR2 YFSETQ. Trimming removed 2 bases from V and 2 bases from J; junction bases left unmatched: 3. The CDR3 extends over 14 amino acids. This chain's CDR3 is CASSFGTRAYEQYF. The CDR3 region has the DNA TGCGCCAGCAGCTTCGGGACTAGAGCCTACGAGCAGTACTTC.

This chain joins TRBV21-1 and TRBJ1-4. TRBV21-1 is a recognized pseudogene. The CDR3 loop spans 16 amino acids. The CDR3 sequence: CASSARDRDTNEKLFF. CDR3 sequence (DNA): TGTGCCAGCAGCGCTAGAGACCGGGACACTAATGAAAAACTGTTTTTT.

This chain joins TRBV4-3 and TRBJ1-2, with a weak D call TRBD1 (5 bases). The V end was cut by 0 bases, the J end by 7 bases, with 9 bases between. This CDR3 contains 13 residues. CDR1 is LGHNA, CDR2 YSLEER, per germline. The CDR3 protein is CASSQEMGLGYTF. The CDR3 bases are TGCGCCAGCAGCCAAGAGATGGGGCTTGGCTACACCTTC.

V and J are TRBV5-1 and TRBJ2-1; TRBD2 matches at 11 bases. The V and J ends lost 2 bases and 5 bases, in that order; junction bases with no gene match: 6. The CDR3 has 16 amino acids. Germline values: CDR1 SGHRS, CDR2 YFSETQ. The CDR3, as DNA: TGCGCCAGCAGCTTCATAACTAGCGGGAGCGACAATGAGCAGTTCTTC. Translated: CASSFITSGSDNEQFF. The whole variable domain, filled in from reference TRBV5-1 and TRBJ2-1, reads KAGVTQTPRYLIKTRGQQVTLSCSPISGHRSVSWYQQTPGQGLQFLFEYFSETQRNKGNFPGRFSGRQFSNSRSEMNVSTLELGDSALYLCASSFITSGSDNEQFFGPGTRLTVL.

The sample holds one count of this clone. The CDR3 nucleotides are TGTGCCAGCAGCCCAATGCCGGGACTAGCGGACTCCTACGAGCAGTACTTC. Translated: CASSPMPGLADSYEQYF. V is TRBV7-2 and J is TRBJ2-7; 11 bases match TRBD2. Per germline, CDR1 SGHTA and CDR2 FQGNSA. The CDR3 spans 17 residues. J gave up 0 bases and V 5 bases, and 9 bases lay outside the gene matches.

In its sample, this clone was seen a few times. The chain carries TRBV7-9 and TRBJ1-1; a possible D gene is TRBD1 (5 bases). The germline V and J ends were trimmed by 1 base and 1 base, with 19 bases remaining between them. CDR1 is SEHNR and CDR2 is FQNEAQ in the germline V gene (reference sequence). This CDR3 is built from 18 residues. The CDR3 sequence: CASSLVARGLPSNTEAFF. The CDR3 DNA is TGTGCCAGCAGCTTAGTCGCACGGGGACTCCCGTCGAACACTGAAGCTTTCTTT.

The chain has TRBV7-3 and TRBJ2-5; unclear D gene. In germline, CDR1 is SGHTA, CDR2 FQGTGA. The CDR3 runs 14 residues. V was shortened by 5 bases and J by 1 base, with 11 bases between the two germline ends. CDR3 nucleotides: TGTGCCAGCAGCCCCCACACAGCCCAAGAGACCCAGTACTTC. Translated: CASSPHTAQETQYF.

Concerning this clone itself: Its ends do not fully match the called genes, so a read error is possible. The chain employs TRBV27 and TRBJ2-7; a possible D gene is TRBD2 (6 bases). This CDR3 comprises 15 residues. The germline V gene encodes CDR1 MNHEY and CDR2 SMNVEV (reference sequence). CDR3 sequence: CVSSKVAAASYEQYF. The CDR3 DNA sequence: TGTGTCAGCAGTAAGGTAGCGGCTGCCTCCTACGAGCAGTACTTC.

The J gene is TRBJ2-1, the V gene TRBV5-4, with TRBD2 as a possible D gene (5 bases). The ends were cut back, 3 bases at V and 2 bases at J, with 15 bases in the middle. Germline CDR1 and CDR2: SGHNT and YYREEE (reference sequence). This CDR3 region has 16 residues. CDR3 nucleotide sequence: TGTGCCAGCAGCTCGAGGGAAGGGTGGCCCTACAATGAGCAGTTCTTC. Translated, it gives CASSSREGWPYNEQFF.

The chain uses TRBV23-1 and TRBJ2-7; D possibly corresponds to TRBD2 (6 bases). Being an ORF, TRBV23-1 has a function that is uncertain. V lost 0 bases to trimming and J lost 3 bases, with 15 bases between them. There are 16 residues in the CDR3. The CDR3 nucleotides are TGCGCCAGCAGTCAATCGTGGGGGGTCCCACACTACGAGCAGTACTTC. Its translation: CASSQSWGVPHYEQYF.

A single count supports this clone. This chain links TRBV19 with TRBJ2-6; 9 bases are shared with TRBD1. This CDR3 spans 17 amino acids. CDR1 and CDR2 from the germline V gene are LNHDA and SQIVND (reference sequence). Unmatched junction bases numbered 6, after V lost 6 bases and J lost 0 bases. CDR3 residues: CASRRTGAFSGANVLTF. The CDR3 nucleotides are TGTGCCAGTAGAAGGACAGGGGCCTTCTCTGGGGCCAACGTCCTGACTTTC. Combining the CDR3 with reference TRBV19 and TRBJ2-6 gives the whole variable domain DGGITQSPKYLFRKEGQNVTLSCEQNLNHDAMYWYRQDPGQGLRLIYYSQIVNDFQKGDIAEGYSVSREKKESFPLTVTSAQKNPTAFYLCASRRTGAFSGANVLTFGAGSRLTVL.

The rearrangement links TRBV5-4 to TRBJ1-3; maybe TRBD1 (6 bases). Trimming took 4 bases from V and 4 from J, leaving 9 bases between them. The CDR3 is 13 amino acids. Germline V gene lookup returns CDR1 SGHNT and CDR2 YYREEE (reference sequence). The CDR3 nucleotides are TGTGCCAGCAGCGTCGGACAGGGAAACACCATATATTTT. Its translation is CASSVGQGNTIYF.

Only a few counts were recorded for this clone. V usage is TRBV19 and J usage is TRBJ1-2; unclear D gene. Germline V gene data show CDR1 as LNHDA and CDR2 as SQIVND (reference sequence). The CDR3 extends over 15 amino acids. Trimming left V 5 bases short and J 0 bases short, with 13 bases between. The CDR3 DNA reads as TGTGCCAGTAGTCCCGGCCAGACCACTAACTATGGCTACACCTTC. It yields the protein CASSPGQTTNYGYTF.

A word on this clone: The sample has other DNA sequences that encode this CDR3 too. J is TRBJ1-2 and V is TRBV2; D is unresolved. The V end lost 1 base, the J end lost 0 bases, and 6 bases lay between the germline ends. Germline V gene lookup returns CDR1 SNHLY and CDR2 FYNNEI. This CDR3 is built from 14 residues. This CDR3 is CASSEGFPNYGYTF. The CDR3 DNA follows: TGTGCCAGCAGTGAAGGGTTTCCTAACTATGGCTACACCTTC. The variable domain in full, with the rest retrieved from reference TRBV2 and TRBJ1-2, is EPEVTQTPSHQVTQMGQEVILRCVPISNHLYFYWYRQILGQKVEFLVSFYNNEISEKSEIFDDQFSVERPDGSNFTLKIRSTKLEDSAMYFCASSEGFPNYGYTFGSGTRLTVV.